This record concerns one TCR beta chain sequence. Authors' data handling: Estimated nucleated cell counts came from reference gene primer amplification. Profiling relied on immunoSEQ multiplex PCR, and the TCRdb table lists in-frame clones only, not all of them. That table supplies the V and J calls and clone size; D and trimming were determined from the DNA. The sample records under 250,000 clones, roughly 88% being singletons. Trimming pared 11 bases from V and 8 bases from J, leaving 15 bases between. The CDR3 spans 11 residues. Germline assignment: CDR1 SNHLY and CDR2 FYNNEI. The sample belongs to a study of blood T cell repertoires in COVID-19. Study-level information: Sites in the United States, Italy and Spain provided acute and convalescent COVID-19 samples. PBMCs, B-cell-depleted T cells, or T cells provided the cDNA or gDNA that made up the material.

The V and J genes are TRBV2 and TRBJ1-2, with a possible D match to TRBD1 (6 bases). Sequences were obtained from peripheral blood. The source is an elderly man with acute or convalescent COVID-19. The CDR3, as DNA: TGTGCCCCCAGGGGCAGGGAAGGCTACACCTTC. It is translated as CAPRGREGYTF.